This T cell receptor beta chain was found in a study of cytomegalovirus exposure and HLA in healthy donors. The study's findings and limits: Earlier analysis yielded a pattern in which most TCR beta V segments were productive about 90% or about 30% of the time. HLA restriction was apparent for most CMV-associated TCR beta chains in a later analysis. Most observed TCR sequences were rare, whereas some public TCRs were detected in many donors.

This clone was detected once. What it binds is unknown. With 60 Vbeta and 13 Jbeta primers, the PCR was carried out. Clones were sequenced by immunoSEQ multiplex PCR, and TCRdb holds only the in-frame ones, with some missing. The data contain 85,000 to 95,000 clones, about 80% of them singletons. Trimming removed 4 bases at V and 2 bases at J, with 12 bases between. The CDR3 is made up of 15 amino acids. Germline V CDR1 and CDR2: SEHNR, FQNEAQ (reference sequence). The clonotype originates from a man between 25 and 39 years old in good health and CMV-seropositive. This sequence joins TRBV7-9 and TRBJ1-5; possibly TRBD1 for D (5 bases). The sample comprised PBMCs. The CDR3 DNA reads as TGTGCCAGCAGCTCCTTCAGGGATGGCAATCAGCCCCAGCATTTT. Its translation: CASSSFRDGNQPQHF.